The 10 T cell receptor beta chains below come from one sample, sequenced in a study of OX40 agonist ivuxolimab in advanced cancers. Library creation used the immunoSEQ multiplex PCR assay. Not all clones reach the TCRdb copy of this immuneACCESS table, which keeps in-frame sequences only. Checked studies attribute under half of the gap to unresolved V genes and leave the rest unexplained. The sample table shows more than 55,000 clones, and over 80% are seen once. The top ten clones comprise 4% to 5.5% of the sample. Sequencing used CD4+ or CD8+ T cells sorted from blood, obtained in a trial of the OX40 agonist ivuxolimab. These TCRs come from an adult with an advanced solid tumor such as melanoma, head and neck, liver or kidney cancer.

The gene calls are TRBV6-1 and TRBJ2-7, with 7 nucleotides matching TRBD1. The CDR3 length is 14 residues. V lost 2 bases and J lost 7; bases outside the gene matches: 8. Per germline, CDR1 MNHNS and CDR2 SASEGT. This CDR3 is CASSEQTGKGEQYF. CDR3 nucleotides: TGTGCCAGCAGTGAACAGACAGGGAAGGGGGAGCAGTACTTC.

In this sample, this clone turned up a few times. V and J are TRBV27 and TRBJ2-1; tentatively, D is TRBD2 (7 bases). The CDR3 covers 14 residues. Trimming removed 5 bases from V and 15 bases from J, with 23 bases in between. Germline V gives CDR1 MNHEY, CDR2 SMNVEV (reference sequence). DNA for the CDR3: TGTGCCAGCAGTCCCCCGGGGGAAGGGGGGGCCCGGTTCTTC. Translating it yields CASSPPGEGGARFF.

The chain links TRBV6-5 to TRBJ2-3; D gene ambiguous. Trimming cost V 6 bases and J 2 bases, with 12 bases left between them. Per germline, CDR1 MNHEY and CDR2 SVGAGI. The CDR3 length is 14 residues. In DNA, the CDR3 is TGTGCCAGCAGCAAGTGGCTTTTCACAGATACGCAGTATTTT. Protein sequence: CASSKWLFTDTQYF.

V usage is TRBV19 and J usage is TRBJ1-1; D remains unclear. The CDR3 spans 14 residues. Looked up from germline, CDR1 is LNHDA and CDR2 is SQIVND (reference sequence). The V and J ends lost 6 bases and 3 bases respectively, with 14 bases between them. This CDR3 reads CASSPFRRDTEAFF. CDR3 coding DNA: TGTGCCAGTAGCCCTTTTCGGAGAGACACTGAAGCTTTCTTT.

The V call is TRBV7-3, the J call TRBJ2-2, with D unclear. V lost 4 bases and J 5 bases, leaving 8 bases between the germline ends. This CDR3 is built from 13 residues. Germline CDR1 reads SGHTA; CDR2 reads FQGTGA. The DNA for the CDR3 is TGTGCCAGCAGCTCCGGTTGGACCGGGGAGCTGTTTTTT. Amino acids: CASSSGWTGELFF.

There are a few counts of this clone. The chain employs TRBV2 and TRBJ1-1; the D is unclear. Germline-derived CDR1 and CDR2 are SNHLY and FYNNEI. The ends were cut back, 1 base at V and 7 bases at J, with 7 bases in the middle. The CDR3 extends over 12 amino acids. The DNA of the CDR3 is TGTGCCAGCAGTGAAGAGGACGGTGAAGCTTTCTTT. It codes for CASSEEDGEAFF.

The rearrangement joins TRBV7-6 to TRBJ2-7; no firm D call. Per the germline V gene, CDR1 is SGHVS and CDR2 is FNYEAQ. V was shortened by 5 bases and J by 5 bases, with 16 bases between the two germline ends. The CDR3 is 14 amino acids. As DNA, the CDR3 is TGTGCCAGCAGCCCCCCGGACGAGTACCACGAGCAGTACTTC. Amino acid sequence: CASSPPDEYHEQYF.

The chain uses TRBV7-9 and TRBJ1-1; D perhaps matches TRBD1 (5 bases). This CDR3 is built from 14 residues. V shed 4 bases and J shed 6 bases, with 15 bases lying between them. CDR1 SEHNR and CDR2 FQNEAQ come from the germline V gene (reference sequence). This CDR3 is CASSSVEGKAEAFF. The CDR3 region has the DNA TGTGCCAGCAGCTCGGTGGAGGGGAAGGCTGAAGCTTTCTTT.

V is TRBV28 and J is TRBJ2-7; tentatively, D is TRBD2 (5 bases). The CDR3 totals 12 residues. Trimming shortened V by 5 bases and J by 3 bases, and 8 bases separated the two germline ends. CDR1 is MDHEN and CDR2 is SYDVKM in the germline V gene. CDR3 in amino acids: CASSAGVYEQYF. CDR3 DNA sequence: TGTGCCAGCAGTGCCGGGGTCTACGAGCAGTACTTC.

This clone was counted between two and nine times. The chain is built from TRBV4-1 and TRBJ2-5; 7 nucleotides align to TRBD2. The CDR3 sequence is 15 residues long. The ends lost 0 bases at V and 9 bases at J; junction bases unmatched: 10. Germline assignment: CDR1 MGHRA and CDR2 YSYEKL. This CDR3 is CASSQDGGGGMAQYF. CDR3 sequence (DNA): TGCGCCAGCAGCCAAGATGGTGGGGGGGGAATGGCCCAGTACTTC.